The 25 T cell receptor beta chains reported below all come from one sample, sequenced in a study of CD8 T cells in ankylosing spondylitis. TCRdb reprocessed the 5' RACE reads via MiXCR and lists one record per CDR3 protein. The repertoire holds about 130,000 distinct CDR3 sequences, roughly 15% seen once, with around 3% in the top ten. Sequencing used blood, either unsorted or a sorted T cell fraction (not recorded which). The source of these receptors is a female donor with ankylosing spondylitis or in good health (not recorded which).

J is TRBJ2-3 and V is TRBV15, with 7 bases lining up with TRBD1. The V gene's germline CDR1 is LNHNV and CDR2 YYDKDF (reference sequence). Trimming cost V 6 bases and J 2 bases; bases outside gene matches: 8. The CDR3 is made up of 15 amino acids. For the CDR3, the DNA is TGTGCCACCAGATTACAGGGGTGGTTCACAGATACGCAGTATTTT. Translated, it gives CATRLQGWFTDTQYF.

V is TRBV5-1 and J is TRBJ1-1; no definite D call. The CDR3 extends over 14 amino acids. Trimming shortened V by 2 bases and J by 2 bases, and 10 bases separated the two germline ends. Germline CDR1 reads SGHRS; CDR2 reads YFSETQ. The CDR3 loop is CASSLMDPNTEAFF. In nucleotides, the CDR3 is TGCGCCAGCAGCTTAATGGACCCTAACACTGAAGCTTTCTTT.

This clonotype occurred many times. J is TRBJ1-5 and V is TRBV24-1; weak D call: TRBD1 (5 bases). Germline CDR1 reads KGHDR; CDR2 reads SFDVKD. V was shortened by 5 bases and J by 9 bases, with 13 bases between the two germline ends. There are 13 residues in the CDR3. CDR3 DNA: TGTGCCACCAGTGCACAGGATGGAACGCCCCAGCATTTT. It encodes CATSAQDGTPQHF.

The chain carries TRBV7-9 and TRBJ1-1; no firm D call. V gave up 5 bases and J gave up 11 bases, with 18 bases separating them. Germline V gene data show CDR1 as SEHNR and CDR2 as FQNEAQ (reference sequence). The CDR3 has 13 amino acids. The CDR3 DNA reads as TGTGCCAGCAGCCAAAGCGGATACGACGGGGCTTTCTTT. It encodes CASSQSGYDGAFF.

The chain combines TRBV5-5 with TRBJ1-1; no definite D call. The CDR3 sequence is 12 residues long. Germline loops: CDR1 SGHKS, CDR2 YYEKEE (reference sequence). The V end lost 0 bases, the J end lost 8 bases, and 8 bases lay between the germline ends. The CDR3 DNA reads as TGTGCCAGCAGCTTGGAGTTAGCAGAAGCTTTCTTT. Translation: CASSLELAEAFF.

The gene calls are TRBV5-8 and TRBJ2-1; 12 bases align to TRBD1. Germline CDR1 is SGHTS and CDR2 is YDEGEE. CDR3 length equals 14 residues. Trimming removed 4 bases from V and 7 bases from J; junction bases left unmatched: 3. The CDR3 protein is CASSRGQGANEQFF. The CDR3 DNA follows: TGTGCCAGCAGCAGGGGACAGGGGGCGAATGAGCAGTTCTTC.

At least ten counts were recorded for this clonotype. The chain employs TRBV12-3 or TRBV12-4 and TRBJ1-5; maybe TRBD1 (6 bases). The CDR3 is made up of 15 amino acids. Trimming took off 7 bases at V and 0 bases at J, with 13 bases between the two ends. The CDR3 region is CASKGGGHSNQPQHF. CDR3 bases: TGTGCCAGCAAGGGGGGCGGTCATAGCAATCAGCCCCAGCATTTT.

A few counts support this clonotype. Here the CDR3 reads CASSPRMGRGTSTDTQYF. CDR3 nucleotides: TGTGCCAGCAGTCCCCGAATGGGTCGGGGGACAAGCACAGATACGCAGTATTTT. This sequence joins TRBV2 and TRBJ2-3; D is perhaps TRBD1 or TRBD2 (6 bases each). CDR1 and CDR2 (germline): SNHLY, FYNNEI. The germline V and J ends were trimmed by 5 bases and 0 bases, with 21 bases remaining between them. The CDR3 is made up of 18 amino acids.

This clonotype was observed many times. V usage is TRBV12-3 or TRBV12-4 and J usage is TRBJ1-5; TRBD1 agrees at 9 bases. V gave up 6 bases and J gave up 3 bases; unmatched junction bases: 6. The CDR3 length is 15 residues. DNA for the CDR3: TGTGCCAGCAGCCCGGGACAGGGAATCAATCAGCCCCAGCATTTT. Translated: CASSPGQGINQPQHF.

This clonotype was detected many times. This rearrangement joins TRBV20-1 to TRBJ2-1, with a possible D match to TRBD1 (5 bases). CDR1 and CDR2 (germline): DFQATT, SNEGSKA (reference sequence). V gave up 2 bases and J gave up 7 bases, with 9 bases separating them. The CDR3 is made up of 12 amino acids. CDR3 bases: TGCAGTGCTAGAAGGGGAAAGAATGAGCAGTTCTTC. It translates to CSARRGKNEQFF.

The chain carries TRBV27 and TRBJ2-6, with 7 bases fitting TRBD1. Germline V gives CDR1 MNHEY, CDR2 SMNVEV (reference sequence). CDR3 length: 17 residues. V trimming: 4 bases; J trimming: 0 bases; junction bases outside the gene matches: 6. The CDR3 is CASSSGTDNSGANVLTF. CDR3 sequence (DNA): TGTGCCAGCAGTTCCGGGACAGATAACTCTGGGGCCAACGTCCTGACTTTC. Variable domain in full (rest from reference TRBV27 and TRBJ2-6): EAQVTQNPRYLITVTGKKLTVTCSQNMNHEYMSWYRQDPGLGLRQIYYSMNVEVTDKGDVPEGYKVSRKEKRNFPLILESPSPNQTSLYFCASSSGTDNSGANVLTFGAGSRLTVL.

This clonotype was detected only a few times. The chain links TRBV15 to TRBJ1-4; unclear D gene. Between the trimmed V and J ends, which lost 4 bases and 3 bases, there was a span of 15 bases. CDR1 is LNHNV, CDR2 YYDKDF, per germline (reference sequence). The length of the CDR3 is 16 residues. The CDR3 region has the DNA TGTGCCACCAGCACCGAATACAGCAATCCTAATGAAAAACTGTTTTTT. As protein: CATSTEYSNPNEKLFF.

This clonotype was detected many times. CDR3 loop: CASSGGASYEQYF. In DNA, the CDR3 is TGTGCCAGCAGCGGGGGGGCGAGTTACGAGCAGTACTTC. V and J are TRBV9 and TRBJ2-7, with D perhaps TRBD1 or TRBD2 (6 bases each). The CDR3 loop spans 13 amino acids. V lost 3 bases to trimming and J lost 4 bases, with 11 bases between them. The germline V gene has CDR1 SGDLS and CDR2 YYNGEE. The whole variable domain, filled in from reference TRBV9 and TRBJ2-7, reads DSGVTQTPKHLITATGQRVTLRCSPRSGDLSVYWYQQSLDQGLQFLIQYYNGEERAKGNILERFSAQQFPDLHSELNLSSLELGDSALYFCASSGGASYEQYFGPGTRLTVT.

A few counts support this clonotype. V is TRBV20-1 and J is TRBJ1-6; 9 bases align to TRBD1. V was pared by 1 base and J by 2 bases, with 3 bases of the junction left unmatched. CDR3 length equals 16 residues. CDR1 is DFQATT and CDR2 is SNEGSKA in the germline V gene (reference sequence). The CDR3 sequence: CSARGGQGPYNSPLHF. CDR3 DNA sequence: TGCAGTGCTAGAGGGGGACAGGGCCCCTATAATTCACCCCTCCACTTT.

This clonotype was recorded at least ten times. The CDR3 spells CASSARAGGTYNEQFF. The CDR3 nucleotides are TGTGCCAGCAGTGCCAGAGCGGGGGGGACCTACAATGAGCAGTTCTTC. J is TRBJ2-1 and V is TRBV12-3 or TRBV12-4; 10 bases fit TRBD2. This CDR3 has 16 residues. J lost 2 bases, V lost 5 bases, and 6 bases had no gene match.

This clonotype was recorded many times. V usage is TRBV3-1 and J usage is TRBJ2-3, with D unclear. Trimming took 0 bases from V and 10 from J, leaving 11 bases between them. CDR3 length: 13 amino acids. Germline V gives CDR1 LGHDT, CDR2 YNNKEL (reference sequence). CDR3: CASSQERESPQYF. The CDR3 DNA reads TGTGCCAGCAGCCAAGAAAGGGAATCCCCGCAGTATTTT.

The sample holds one count of this clonotype. A much larger clone is a single base away; this may be a read error. V is TRBV12-3 or TRBV12-4 and J is TRBJ1-2; possibly TRBD1 for D (5 bases). V was trimmed by 6 bases and J by 6 bases, leaving 20 bases between them. The CDR3 length is 15 residues. The CDR3 DNA sequence: TGTGCCAGCAGCTTCATACCGGGACGGGGGAATGGCTACACCTTC. It translates to CASSFIPGRGNGYTF.

The chain joins TRBV6-5 to TRBJ2-2; D uncertain. Germline V gene data show CDR1 as MNHEY and CDR2 as SVGAGI. CDR3 size: 16 residues. Trimming left V 4 bases short and J 0 bases short, with 12 bases between. As DNA, the CDR3 is TGTGCCAGCAGTTCCGGACGGACGACGAACACCGGGGAGCTGTTTTTT. Protein product: CASSSGRTTNTGELFF.

There are a few counts of this clonotype. This chain links TRBV5-1 with TRBJ2-1; D could derive from TRBD1 or TRBD2 (6 bases each). CDR1 is SGHRS, CDR2 YFSETQ, per germline. Trimming stripped 4 bases from V and 4 bases from J, with 12 bases between. The CDR3 consists of 14 residues. In DNA, the CDR3 is TGCGCCAGCAGCGCGGGACAACAGTACAATGAGCAGTTCTTC. Encoded protein: CASSAGQQYNEQFF.

With respect to this clonotype: This clone may be a read error of a much larger clone one base away. The gene calls are TRBV20-1 and TRBJ1-2; no clear D. CDR1 and CDR2 from the germline V gene are DFQATT and SNEGSKA (reference sequence). The CDR3 extends over 13 amino acids. Trimming shortened V by 8 bases and J by 8 bases, and 21 bases separated the two germline ends. The CDR3 here is CSTNREVLSGYTF. The CDR3 DNA reads as TGCAGTACTAACCGGGAAGTTTTAAGCGGCTACACCTTC.

This clonotype has ten or more counts. The chain links TRBV29-1 to TRBJ2-1; D might be TRBD1 or TRBD2, each matching 5 bases. Trimming removed 5 bases from V and 8 bases from J, with 13 bases in between. CDR1 and CDR2 from the germline V gene are SQVTM and ANQGSEA. The CDR3 has 12 residues. This CDR3 reads CSVIGAWDEQFF. CDR3 bases: TGCAGCGTTATCGGGGCTTGGGATGAGCAGTTCTTC.

As to this clonotype: A much larger clone differs from this one at a single base, so this may be a read error. The V call is TRBV20-1, the J call TRBJ2-5, with TRBD2 matching over 12 bases. CDR1 is DFQATT, CDR2 SNEGSKA, per germline (reference sequence). The CDR3 is 17 amino acids. Here the CDR3 reads CSARDGLAGGQRETRYF. In DNA form, the CDR3 reads TGCAGTGCTAGAGATGGCCTAGCGGGAGGGCAACGGGAGACCCGGTACTTC.

This clonotype was counted many times. The chain has TRBV29-1 and TRBJ1-1; D uncertain. This CDR3 has 13 amino acids. The ends were cut back, 0 bases at V and 4 bases at J, with 9 bases in the middle. Germline V CDR1 and CDR2: SQVTM, ANQGSEA. CDR3 sequence reads: CSVEDGMGTEAFF. The CDR3 DNA reads TGCAGCGTTGAAGATGGTATGGGCACTGAAGCTTTCTTT.

The chain joins TRBV5-5 to TRBJ2-3; no clear D gene. Trimming took 4 bases from V and 6 from J, leaving 9 bases between them. Germline CDR1 reads SGHKS; CDR2 reads YYEKEE (reference sequence). The CDR3 totals 12 residues. The CDR3 sequence: CASSPMGDTQYF. The CDR3, as DNA: TGTGCCAGCAGCCCGATGGGGGATACGCAGTATTTT. Full variable domain (remainder filled in from reference TRBV5-5 and TRBJ2-3): DAGVTQSPTHLIKTRGQQVTLRCSPISGHKSVSWYQQVLGQGPQFIFQYYEKEERGRGNFPDRFSARQFPNYSSELNVNALLLGDSALYLCASSPMGDTQYFGPGTRLTVL.

The CDR3 loop is CASTYTGSYGYTF. In nucleotides, the CDR3 is TGTGCCAGCACCTATACCGGGTCCTATGGCTACACCTTC. The rearrangement joins TRBV28 to TRBJ1-2, with no clear D. Trimming shortened V by 7 bases and J by 4 bases, and 13 bases separated the two germline ends. CDR3 length: 13 amino acids. Germline V gene data show CDR1 as MDHEN and CDR2 as SYDVKM.